These 15 T cell receptor beta chains were sequenced from one sample in a study of early T cells in non-severe SARS-CoV-2 infection. Via MiXCR, TCRdb re-called the 5' RACE reads, giving one row per CDR3 protein. This table has 64,000 or so distinct CDR3 sequences, roughly 13% appearing once. The specimen sequenced was whole blood. These receptor sequences come from an adult who was a healthcare worker with PCR-confirmed SARS-CoV-2 infection or an uninfected control (not recorded which).

About this clonotype itself: The CDR3 ends on some other residue instead of the conserved phenylalanine or tryptophan, so this is likely a read error. V usage is TRBV6-1 and J usage is TRBJ1-1; a weak D match, TRBD1 (5 bases). V was cut by 3 bases and J by 4 bases, with 6 bases left in between. Looked up from germline, CDR1 is MNHNS and CDR2 is SASEGT. The CDR3 loop spans 12 amino acids. CDR3 DNA: TGTGCCAGCAGTGAGAGGGGCACTGAAGCTTTCTTA. Translating it yields CASSERGTEAFL.

Written as DNA, the CDR3 is TGTGCCAGCAGCTTCCCCCCAACAGGGATGAACACTGAAGCTTTCTTT. Translated: CASSFPPTGMNTEAFF. The chain uses TRBV11-1 and TRBJ1-1, with D maybe TRBD1 (6 bases). Trimming shortened V by 3 bases and J by 0 bases, and 14 bases separated the two germline ends. This CDR3 has 16 amino acids. Germline V gene lookup returns CDR1 SGHAT and CDR2 FQDESV (reference sequence). Full variable domain (outside the CDR3, taken from reference TRBV11-1 and TRBJ1-1): EAEVAQSPRYKITEKSQAVAFWCDPISGHATLYWYRQILGQGPELLVQFQDESVVDDSQLPKDRFSAERLKGVDSTLKIQPAELGDSAMYLCASSFPPTGMNTEAFFGQGTRLTVV.

This clonotype showed up many times. The chain uses TRBV7-9 and TRBJ1-3; 9 bases match TRBD1. With 4 bases clipped from V and 2 bases from J, the junction kept 3 bases outside the gene matches. The germline V gene has CDR1 SEHNR and CDR2 FQNEAQ (reference sequence). CDR3 size: 15 residues. The CDR3, as DNA: TGTGCCAGCAGCTGGGACAGGGAGGCTGGAAACACCATATATTTT. This encodes CASSWDREAGNTIYF.

This clonotype appeared a few times. This CDR3 is CASSSGAGETQYF. The CDR3 DNA reads as TGTGCCAGCAGCTCAGGGGCGGGAGAGACCCAGTACTTC. The chain links TRBV3-1 to TRBJ2-5, with a tentative D call TRBD1 (6 bases). V was shortened by 5 bases and J by 4 bases, with 11 bases between the two germline ends. Per germline, CDR1 LGHDT and CDR2 YNNKEL (reference sequence). The CDR3 contains 13 residues.

V is TRBV12-3 or TRBV12-4 and J is TRBJ1-3, with a weak D call TRBD1 (6 bases). This CDR3 is 13 amino acids long. With 8 bases removed from V and 4 bases from J, the gap between germline ends came to 12 bases. CDR3: CASDTGTGNTIYF. CDR3 coding DNA: TGTGCCAGCGATACAGGGACCGGAAACACCATATATTTT.

This clonotype turned up a few times. The J gene is TRBJ1-2, the V gene TRBV3-1, with D unclear. The V gene's germline CDR1 is LGHDT and CDR2 YNNKEL (reference sequence). This CDR3 has 14 amino acids. Trimming removed 4 bases from V and 0 bases from J, with 9 bases in between. The CDR3 nucleotides read TGTGCCAGCAGCCTTCTTGGATCTAACTATGGCTACACCTTC. It is translated as CASSLLGSNYGYTF.

Many counts were recorded for this clonotype. The chain carries TRBV11-2 and TRBJ2-3; D could derive from TRBD1 or TRBD2 (7 bases each). Trimming removed 3 bases at V and 4 bases at J, with 14 bases between. The CDR3 is made up of 15 amino acids. From germline, CDR1 is SGHAT and CDR2 FQNNGV. The CDR3 coding sequence is TGTGCCAGCAGCTTCCAGACAGGGAGGGCAGATACGCAGTATTTT. Translation: CASSFQTGRADTQYF.

The chain couples TRBV7-8 to TRBJ2-5; D is unresolved. The CDR3 totals 12 residues. The germline CDR1 and CDR2 sequences are SGHVS and FQNEAQ. V lost 6 bases and J lost 5, with 10 bases in between. CDR3 amino acids: CASRTYTETQYF. The CDR3 DNA follows: TGTGCCAGCAGGACTTACACGGAGACCCAGTACTTC.

This clonotype turned up a few times. V and J are TRBV19 and TRBJ1-2; TRBD1 matches at 9 bases. The V gene's germline CDR1 is LNHDA and CDR2 SQIVND (reference sequence). Losses at the gene ends were 2 bases for V and 8 bases for J; bases not matched to a gene: 15. The length of the CDR3 is 17 residues. The CDR3 DNA follows: TGTGCCAGTAGTATACTAAACCCGGGACAGGGAAGACGGGGCTACACCTTC. It yields the protein CASSILNPGQGRRGYTF.

This clonotype was detected only a few times. The chain carries TRBV12-3 or TRBV12-4 and TRBJ1-4; D unclear. The ends were cut back, 3 bases at V and 7 bases at J, with 15 bases in the middle. The CDR3 loop spans 15 amino acids. The CDR3, as DNA: TGTGCCAGCAGTTTCTTTCCCGGCGGGAGTGAAAAACTGTTTTTT. Its translation: CASSFFPGGSEKLFF.

This clonotype was seen more than once but under ten times. This chain joins TRBV29-1 and TRBJ1-1; no clear D gene. Germline values: CDR1 SQVTM, CDR2 ANQGSEA. The CDR3 covers 11 residues. V shed 3 bases and J shed 1 base, with 3 bases lying between them. DNA of the CDR3: TGCAGCGTTGAGGAGAACACTGAAGCTTTCTTT. Translation: CSVEENTEAFF.

The chain joins TRBV6-2 or TRBV6-3 to TRBJ2-7; D might be TRBD1 (6 bases). V gave up 5 bases and J gave up 1 base, with 12 bases separating them. The CDR3 extends over 14 amino acids. In germline, CDR1 is MNHEY, CDR2 SVGEGT. CDR3 region: CASSVQGISYEQYF. In nucleotides, the CDR3 is TGTGCCAGCAGTGTACAGGGTATTTCCTACGAGCAGTACTTC.

The genes are TRBV14 and TRBJ2-3; TRBD1 might be the D (5 bases). V lost 0 bases and J 4 bases, leaving 11 bases between the germline ends. Per germline, CDR1 SGHDN and CDR2 FVKESK. The CDR3 loop spans 15 amino acids. CDR3 region: CASSQDQGWSDTQYF. The CDR3 DNA sequence: TGTGCCAGCAGCCAAGATCAGGGATGGTCAGATACGCAGTATTTT.

This clonotype was seen repeatedly, ten times or more. The chain couples TRBV27 to TRBJ1-1, with TRBD1 matching 7 bases. The CDR3 consists of 13 residues. The germline V gene has CDR1 MNHEY and CDR2 SMNVEV (reference sequence). The J segment lost 12 bases and the V segment lost 5 bases, leaving 12 bases of the junction unmatched. CDR3 in amino acids: CASSQTGQEGPFF. In DNA form, the CDR3 reads TGTGCCAGCAGTCAAACTGGACAGGAGGGACCTTTCTTT.

The chain has TRBV7-2 and TRBJ1-3; perhaps TRBD1 as D (6 bases). This CDR3 is 16 amino acids long. Germline lookup yields CDR1 SGHTA and CDR2 FQGNSA. With 5 bases removed from V and 1 base from J, the gap between germline ends came to 15 bases. The CDR3 DNA is TGTGCCAGCAGCCCCCACAGGGAAGTTTCTGGAAACACCATATATTTT. Translated: CASSPHREVSGNTIYF.